These 10 T cell receptor beta chains came from one sample sequenced in a study of blood T cell repertoires in COVID-19. Clones were sequenced by immunoSEQ multiplex PCR, and TCRdb holds only the in-frame ones, with some missing. The table lists about 250,000 clones, about 90% of them singletons. Sequencing used PBMCs or T cells enriched from blood (not recorded which). The receptors come from a woman aged 30 to 39 with acute COVID-19.

The rearrangement uses TRBV30 and TRBJ2-7; D is perhaps TRBD2 (6 bases). Deletions cut 3 bases from V and 5 bases from J, with 17 bases between. There are 14 residues in the CDR3. Looked up from germline, CDR1 is GTSNPN and CDR2 is SVGIG (reference sequence). CDR3 sequence reads: CAWRTGWGGNEQYF. As DNA, the CDR3 is TGTGCCTGGAGGACCGGCTGGGGAGGCAACGAGCAGTACTTC.

This clone was counted between two and nine times. The CDR3 DNA follows: TGTGCCAGCAGCCCCAGGGAATTAGGGCTCCATAATTCACCCCTCCACTTT. Residues: CASSPRELGLHNSPLHF. This chain uses TRBV3-1 (or the pseudogene TRBV3-2) with TRBJ1-6, with D perhaps TRBD1 (5 bases). This CDR3 comprises 17 residues. Trimming cost V 4 bases and J 5 bases, with 18 bases left between them. The V gene's germline CDR1 is LGHDT and CDR2 YNNKEL (reference sequence).

Only one count was recorded for this clone. The chain uses TRBV19 and TRBJ2-1; the D gene is possibly TRBD2 (6 bases). V was cut by 7 bases and J by 7 bases, with 20 bases left in between. Per the germline V gene, CDR1 is LNHDA and CDR2 is SQIVND (reference sequence). The CDR3 is 15 amino acids. As DNA, the CDR3 is TGTGCCAGTACCTCCACCCCGACTAGTCGGAATGAGCAGTTCTTC. The encoded protein is CASTSTPTSRNEQFF. Filled out from reference TRBV19 and TRBJ2-1, the complete variable domain reads DGGITQSPKYLFRKEGQNVTLSCEQNLNHDAMYWYRQDPGQGLRLIYYSQIVNDFQKGDIAEGYSVSREKKESFPLTVTSAQKNPTAFYLCASTSTPTSRNEQFFGPGTRLTVL.

The CDR3 loop reads CASSTPTYTEAFF. The CDR3 DNA is TGTGCCAGCTCGACACCAACCTACACTGAAGCTTTCTTT. V gene TRBV2 combines with J gene TRBJ1-1; D unclear. V was trimmed by 8 bases and J by 3 bases, leaving 13 bases between them. CDR1 and CDR2 from the germline V gene are SNHLY and FYNNEI. The CDR3 extends over 13 amino acids. The complete variable domain, with remaining parts taken from reference TRBV2 and TRBJ1-1, reads EPEVTQTPSHQVTQMGQEVILRCVPISNHLYFYWYRQILGQKVEFLVSFYNNEISEKSEIFDDQFSVERPDGSNFTLKIRSTKLEDSAMYFCASSTPTYTEAFFGQGTRLTVV.

V is TRBV28 and J is TRBJ2-3; the D gene is possibly TRBD2 (5 bases). This CDR3 has 16 amino acids. Germline CDR1 MDHEN, CDR2 SYDVKM. The ends were cut back, 6 bases at V and 0 bases at J, with 16 bases in the middle. CDR3 in amino acids: CASRRPGLTSTDTQYF. The CDR3 coding sequence is TGTGCCAGCAGGAGACCTGGACTGACCAGCACAGATACGCAGTATTTT.

The chain carries TRBV10-3 and TRBJ1-1, with D hard to call. V gave up 2 bases and J gave up 4 bases, with 5 bases separating them. Germline CDR1 and CDR2: ENHRY and SYGVKD. The CDR3 is 12 residues long. The CDR3 protein is CAISESSTEAFF. Here the CDR3 DNA reads TGTGCCATCAGTGAGAGTAGCACTGAAGCTTTCTTT.

This clone is a singleton in its sample. This chain links TRBV7-2 with TRBJ1-4; 7 bases agree with TRBD1. CDR3 length: 15 amino acids. CDR1 SGHTA and CDR2 FQGNSA come from the germline V gene. V was clipped by 1 base and J by 7 bases; unmatched bases: 6. The CDR3 is CASSLVGQVIEKLFF. DNA of the CDR3: TGTGCCAGCAGCTTAGTAGGACAGGTGATTGAAAAACTGTTTTTT.

The CDR3 DNA is TGTGCCAGCAGTGAAATCGGGACTTATGGCTACACCTTC. Translated: CASSEIGTYGYTF. The chain uses TRBV2 and TRBJ1-2, with D possibly matching TRBD1 (5 bases). Trimming left V 2 bases short and J 5 bases short, with 9 bases between. The CDR3 sequence is 13 residues long. Germline CDR1 SNHLY, CDR2 FYNNEI.

The V gene is TRBV30, the J gene TRBJ2-7, with D possibly matching TRBD1 (6 bases). V was trimmed by 3 bases and J by 4 bases, leaving 13 bases between them. The CDR3 is 13 residues long. CDR1 is GTSNPN, CDR2 SVGIG, per germline (reference sequence). The CDR3 DNA sequence: TGTGCCTGGAGCCCCGGGACACAGTACGAGCAGTACTTC. As protein: CAWSPGTQYEQYF. The full variable domain, rest sourced from reference TRBV30 and TRBJ2-7, is SQTIHQWPATLVQPVGSPLSLECTVEGTSNPNLYWYRQAAGRGLQLLFYSVGIGQISSEVPQNLSASRPQDRQFILSSKKLLLSDSGFYLCAWSPGTQYEQYFGPGTRLTVT.

This chain joins TRBV5-1 and TRBJ1-4, with 8 nucleotides matching TRBD1. Germline V CDR1 and CDR2: SGHRS, YFSETQ. This CDR3 is 14 amino acids long. Trimming took 8 bases from V and 8 from J; bases not matched to a gene: 11. CDR3: CASSKTGAQEKLFF. The DNA for the CDR3 is TGCGCCAGTTCGAAGACAGGGGCTCAAGAAAAACTGTTTTTT. Complete variable domain (other parts from reference TRBV5-1 and TRBJ1-4): KAGVTQTPRYLIKTRGQQVTLSCSPISGHRSVSWYQQTPGQGLQFLFEYFSETQRNKGNFPGRFSGRQFSNSRSEMNVSTLELGDSALYLCASSKTGAQEKLFFGSGTQLSVL.